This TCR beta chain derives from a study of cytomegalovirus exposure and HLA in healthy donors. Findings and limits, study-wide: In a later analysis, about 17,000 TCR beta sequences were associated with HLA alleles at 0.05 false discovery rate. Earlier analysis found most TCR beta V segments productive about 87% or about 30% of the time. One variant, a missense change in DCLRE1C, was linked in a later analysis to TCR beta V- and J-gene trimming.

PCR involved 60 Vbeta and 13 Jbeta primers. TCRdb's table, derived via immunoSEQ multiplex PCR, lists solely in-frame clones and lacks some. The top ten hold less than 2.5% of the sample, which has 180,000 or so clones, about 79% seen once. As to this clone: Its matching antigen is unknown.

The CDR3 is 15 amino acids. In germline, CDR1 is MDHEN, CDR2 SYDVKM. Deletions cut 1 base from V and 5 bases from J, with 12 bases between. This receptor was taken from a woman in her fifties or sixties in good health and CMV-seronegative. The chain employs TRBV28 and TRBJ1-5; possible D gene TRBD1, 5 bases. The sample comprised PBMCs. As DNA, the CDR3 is TGTGCCAGCAGTTTATCCAGGCAGGGCGATCAGCCCCAGCATTTT. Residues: CASSLSRQGDQPQHF.